The 18 T cell receptor beta chains below were found in one sample sequenced in a study of blood T cell repertoires in COVID-19. The data were produced by immunoSEQ multiplex PCR, yet TCRdb's version contains in-frame clones alone and is incomplete. The sample lists fewer than 120,000 clones, about 70% seen once, with 6% to 8% in the top ten. The sample comprised peripheral blood. The receptor source for this set is a woman aged 60-70 years with acute or convalescent COVID-19.

The genes are TRBV30 and TRBJ1-1, with D hard to call. Germline CDR1 is GTSNPN and CDR2 is SVGIG (reference sequence). Trimming took 3 bases from V and 7 from J, leaving 9 bases between them. This CDR3 comprises 11 residues. The CDR3 protein is CAWSLGVEAFF. The CDR3 DNA follows: TGTGCCTGGAGCCTCGGAGTTGAAGCTTTCTTT.

This clone has a single count. The J gene is TRBJ1-1, the V gene TRBV20-1, with unresolved D. The ends were cut back, 0 bases at V and 11 bases at J, with 10 bases in the middle. Germline lookup yields CDR1 DFQATT and CDR2 SNEGSKA (reference sequence). The CDR3 runs to 11 residues. This chain's CDR3 is CSARDQNWAFF. CDR3 coding DNA: TGCAGTGCTAGAGATCAGAATTGGGCTTTCTTT.

The chain carries TRBV10-3 and TRBJ1-2; 11 bases agree with TRBD1. Germline CDR1 reads ENHRY; CDR2 reads SYGVKD. With V trimmed by 10 bases and J by 5 bases, 6 bases remained unmatched. This CDR3 spans 13 amino acids. The CDR3 loop is CATGQGATYGYTF. For the CDR3, the DNA is TGTGCCACCGGACAGGGGGCGACATATGGCTACACCTTC.

The genes are TRBV27 and TRBJ1-4; D is possibly TRBD1 (6 bases). Per germline, CDR1 MNHEY and CDR2 SMNVEV (reference sequence). There are 13 residues in the CDR3. The germline V and J ends were trimmed by 5 bases and 2 bases, with 6 bases remaining between them. CDR3 residues: CASSRGTNEKLFF. CDR3 nucleotides: TGTGCCAGCAGTAGGGGGACTAATGAAAAACTGTTTTTT.

The DNA of the CDR3 is TGTGCCCAAATACCCGTACGGGGGAAAATCGTAATGAACACTGAAGCTTTCTTT. Its translation: CAQIPVRGKIVMNTEAFF. The gene calls are TRBV30 and TRBJ1-1, with D perhaps matching TRBD1 (5 bases). The CDR3 length is 18 residues. In germline, CDR1 is GTSNPN, CDR2 SVGIG (reference sequence). The V gene lost 8 bases and the J gene lost 0 bases, with 28 bases spanning the gap. Looking up the rest from reference TRBV30 and TRBJ1-1 gives the full variable domain: SQTIHQWPATLVQPVGSPLSLECTVEGTSNPNLYWYRQAAGRGLQLLFYSVGIGQISSEVPQNLSASRPQDRQFILSSKKLLLSDSGFYLCAQIPVRGKIVMNTEAFFGQGTRLTVV.

This rearrangement joins TRBV11-2 to TRBJ1-3, with 7 bases lining up with TRBD1. CDR1 is SGHAT, CDR2 FQNNGV, per germline. The length of the CDR3 is 14 residues. V lost 3 bases to trimming and J lost 8 bases; unmatched junction nucleotides: 7. The CDR3 coding sequence is TGTGCCAGCAGCTTGGACAGGCTGGGGGACACCATATATTTT. Amino acid sequence: CASSLDRLGDTIYF.

The V gene is TRBV30, the J gene TRBJ1-2; 9 bases fit TRBD1. The CDR3 spans 14 residues. With V trimmed by 3 bases and J by 5 bases, 7 bases remained unmatched. Germline loops: CDR1 GTSNPN, CDR2 SVGIG (reference sequence). The CDR3 nucleotides read TGTGCCTGGAGCAAGGACAGGGGCCAATATGGCTACACCTTC. It specifies CAWSKDRGQYGYTF.

The chain recombines TRBV29-1 with TRBJ2-7; D gene unclear. The CDR3 loop spans 14 amino acids. V gave up 4 bases and J gave up 0 bases, with 13 bases separating them. The germline V gene encodes CDR1 SQVTM and CDR2 ANQGSEA. The CDR3 here is CSVGLRSHSYEQYF. CDR3 nucleotides: TGCAGCGTTGGTCTGCGTTCCCACTCCTACGAGCAGTACTTC.

V gene TRBV5-6 combines with J gene TRBJ1-1; 7 positions agree with TRBD1. Germline loops: CDR1 SGHDT, CDR2 YYEEEE. Losses at the gene ends were 4 bases for V and 3 bases for J; bases not matched to a gene: 6. The CDR3 is made up of 14 amino acids. CDR3 nucleotide sequence: TGTGCCAGCAGCCGACAGGGAGGAGACACTGAAGCTTTCTTT. Amino acid sequence: CASSRQGGDTEAFF.

The chain has TRBV2 and TRBJ1-5; unclear D gene. The CDR3 totals 12 residues. CDR1 SNHLY and CDR2 FYNNEI come from the germline V gene. V was cut by 3 bases and J by 6 bases, with 6 bases left in between. The chain's CDR3 is CASSEDSQPQHF. The DNA of the CDR3 is TGTGCCAGCAGTGAGGACTCTCAGCCCCAGCATTTT.

The CDR3 loop reads CASSESWRRGRADTQYF. CDR3 DNA: TGCGCCAGCAGTGAGTCTTGGCGCAGGGGGCGTGCAGATACGCAGTATTTT. J is TRBJ2-3 and V is TRBV10-1; 8 nucleotides align to TRBD1. Germline V CDR1 and CDR2: WNHNN, SYGVQD (reference sequence). The V gene end was trimmed by 0 bases and the J gene end by 4 bases; junction bases not matched to a gene: 9. The CDR3 spans 17 residues.

CDR3 DNA: TGTGCCAGCAGCTTATTTCTTCAAGAGACCCAGTACTTC. Translating gives CASSLFLQETQYF. The chain links TRBV11-2 to TRBJ2-5; D remains ambiguous. From germline, CDR1 is SGHAT and CDR2 FQNNGV. The CDR3 contains 13 residues. V lost 2 bases and J lost 2, with 6 bases in between. The full variable domain, completed using reference TRBV11-2 and TRBJ2-5, is EAGVAQSPRYKIIEKRQSVAFWCNPISGHATLYWYQQILGQGPKLLIQFQNNGVVDDSQLPKDRFSAERLKGVDSTLKIQPAKLEDSAVYLCASSLFLQETQYFGPGTRLLVL.

This clone is classed as medium-sized. The V call is TRBV6-5, the J call TRBJ2-7, with D perhaps matching TRBD1 (5 bases). The germline CDR1 and CDR2 sequences are MNHEY and SVGAGI. This CDR3 contains 15 residues. V lost 6 bases and J lost 0, with 15 bases in between. The CDR3 DNA sequence: TGTGCCAGCAGATATCCAGGGTCGAGCTCCTACGAGCAGTACTTC. Its protein is CASRYPGSSSYEQYF.

This clone was seen a single time. The genes are TRBV9 and TRBJ1-1; D gene uncertain. This CDR3 is 14 amino acids long. V lost 7 bases and J 0 bases, leaving 13 bases between the germline ends. CDR1 and CDR2 from the germline V gene are SGDLS and YYNGEE. In DNA form, the CDR3 reads TGTGCCAGCGATCCCGGGTTAATGAACACTGAAGCTTTCTTT. It codes for CASDPGLMNTEAFF.

This sequence joins TRBV2 and TRBJ2-3, with 7 bases fitting TRBD1. CDR1 is SNHLY, CDR2 FYNNEI, per germline. Germline trimming cut 4 bases from V and 0 bases from J; bases unmatched to any gene: 7. The CDR3 covers 16 residues. The chain's CDR3 is CASSVRTGTSTDTQYF. The CDR3 DNA reads TGTGCCAGCAGTGTTCGGACAGGTACTAGCACAGATACGCAGTATTTT.

By its share, this clone is medium-sized (0.01 to 0.1%). The genes are TRBV21-1 and TRBJ2-7; the table's TRBD1 call for D was not verified on the DNA. TRBV21-1 is termed a pseudogene. CDR3 length: 14 amino acids. The CDR3 coding sequence is TGTGCCAGCAGCAAAGGGGAACAGGGTTACGAGCAGTACTTC. The encoded protein is CASSKGEQGYEQYF.

J is TRBJ2-7 and V is TRBV4-1, with 8 bases that match TRBD1. The germline gives CDR1 MGHRA, CDR2 YSYEKL. Unmatched junction bases numbered 12, after V lost 4 bases and J lost 7 bases. The CDR3 runs to 15 residues. The DNA for the CDR3 is TGCGCCAGCAGCCCCTACACGGGACAGGCGGGAGAGCAGTACTTC. Translated, it gives CASSPYTGQAGEQYF.

This chain uses TRBV7-2 with TRBJ2-7; possibly TRBD2 for D (6 bases). Germline values: CDR1 SGHTA, CDR2 FQGNSA. Trimming stripped 4 bases from V and 3 bases from J, with 19 bases between. This CDR3 contains 16 residues. In DNA form, the CDR3 reads TGTGCCAGCAGCTCAAGGACCTTCCCCGGGAGCTACGAGCAGTACTTC. Protein sequence: CASSSRTFPGSYEQYF.